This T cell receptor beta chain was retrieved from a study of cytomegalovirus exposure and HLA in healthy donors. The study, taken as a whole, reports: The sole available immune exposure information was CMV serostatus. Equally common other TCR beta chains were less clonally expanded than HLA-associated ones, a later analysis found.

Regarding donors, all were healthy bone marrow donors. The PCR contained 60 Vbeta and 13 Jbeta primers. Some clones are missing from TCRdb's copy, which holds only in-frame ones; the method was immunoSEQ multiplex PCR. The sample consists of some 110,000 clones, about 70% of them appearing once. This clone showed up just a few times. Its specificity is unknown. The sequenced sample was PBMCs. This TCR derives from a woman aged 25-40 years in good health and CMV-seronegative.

The CDR3 nucleotides are TGTGCCAGCAGTCCGTGGACAGGGAGCGGGGCGAACACTGAAGCTTTCTTT. Residues: CASSPWTGSGANTEAFF. The V call is TRBV27, the J call TRBJ1-1, with 8 bases aligning to TRBD1. The CDR3 covers 17 residues. The ends lost 5 bases at V and 1 base at J; junction bases unmatched: 12. Per the germline V gene, CDR1 is MNHEY and CDR2 is SMNVEV (reference sequence).